This T cell receptor beta chain was sequenced for a study of STAT5B mutations in CD4+ large granular lymphocyte leukemia. Background on the study: Healthy donors showed HLA-associated enrichment of the CDR3 'QG' motif.

The CDR3 is 14 residues long. Deletions cut 6 bases from V and 6 bases from J, with 18 bases between. Germline V gene data show CDR1 as MDHEN and CDR2 as SYDVKM. The data were produced by immunoSEQ multiplex PCR, yet TCRdb's version contains in-frame clones alone and is incomplete. Here the sample spans 25,000 to 35,000 clones, approximately 74% being singletons. Study-level results: Patient CD4-sorted repertoires stayed more clonal than healthy ones after leukemic-clone removal. Without HLA matching, higher CD4+ than CD8+ T-LGLL clonality could reflect small sample size. TRBV06-family usage was enriched in top patient clones (8/27) versus controls (2/35).

Comments on this clone: Its antigen remains unknown.

This sequence originates from a human donor in good health. This chain connects TRBV28 to TRBJ2-7, with a possible D match to TRBD2 (6 bases). The specimen sequenced was CD4+ T cells from blood buffy coats. The CDR3 reads CASRKDNIGGEQYV. The CDR3 nucleotides read TGTGCCAGCAGGAAGGACAACATCGGGGGCGAGCAGTACGTC.